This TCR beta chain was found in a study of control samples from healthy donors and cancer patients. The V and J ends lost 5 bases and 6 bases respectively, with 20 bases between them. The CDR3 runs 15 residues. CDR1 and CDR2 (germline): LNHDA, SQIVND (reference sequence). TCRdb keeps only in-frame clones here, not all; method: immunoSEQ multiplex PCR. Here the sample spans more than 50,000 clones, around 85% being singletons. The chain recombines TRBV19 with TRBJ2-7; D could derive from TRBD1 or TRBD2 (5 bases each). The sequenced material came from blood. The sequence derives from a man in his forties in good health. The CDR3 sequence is CASSPRGRGFLEQYF. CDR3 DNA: TGTGCCAGTAGTCCGAGGGGAAGGGGATTCCTCGAGCAGTACTTC. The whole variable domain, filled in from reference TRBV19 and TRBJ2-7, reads DGGITQSPKYLFRKEGQNVTLSCEQNLNHDAMYWYRQDPGQGLRLIYYSQIVNDFQKGDIAEGYSVSREKKESFPLTVTSAQKNPTAFYLCASSPRGRGFLEQYFGPGTRLTVT.